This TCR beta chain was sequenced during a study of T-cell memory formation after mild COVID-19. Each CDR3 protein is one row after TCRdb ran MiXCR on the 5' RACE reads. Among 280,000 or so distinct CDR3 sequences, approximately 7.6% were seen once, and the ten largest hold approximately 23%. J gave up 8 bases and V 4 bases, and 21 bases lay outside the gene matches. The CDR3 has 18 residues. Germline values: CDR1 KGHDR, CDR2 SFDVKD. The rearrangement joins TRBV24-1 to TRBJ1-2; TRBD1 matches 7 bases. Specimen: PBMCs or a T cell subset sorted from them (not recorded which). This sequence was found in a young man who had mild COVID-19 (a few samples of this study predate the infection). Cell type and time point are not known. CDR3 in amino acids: CATSDSAWRTGEGSGYTF. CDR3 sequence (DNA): TGTGCCACCAGTGACTCCGCGTGGAGAACAGGGGAAGGGTCCGGCTACACCTTC.